This record concerns one TCR beta chain sequence. Clones were read by immunoSEQ multiplex PCR, and TCRdb kept only the in-frame ones, dropping some. The sample has roughly 2.2 million clones, 90% to 95% seen once; the top ten hold approximately 0.4%. The sample originates from a study of shared clonotypes between healthy human individuals. V lost 1 base to trimming and J lost 3 bases, with 13 bases between them. There are 14 residues in the CDR3. Germline values: CDR1 GTSNPN, CDR2 SVGIG (reference sequence). Study donors comprised healthy, HIV-negative adults devoid of recent acute infection or vaccination.

Sequencing input: naive CD4+ T cells from PBMCs. Noted subset: CD45RA+ positively selected. This chain connects TRBV30 to TRBJ2-7, with unresolved D. The TCR was taken from a man younger than 35 in good health. Some clones in this sample may be carry-over from other donors' samples. CDR3 protein: CAWSEGSPVYEQYF. The CDR3 nucleotides read TGTGCCTGGAGTGAGGGATCCCCAGTCTACGAGCAGTACTTC. The full variable domain, rest sourced from reference TRBV30 and TRBJ2-7, is SQTIHQWPATLVQPVGSPLSLECTVEGTSNPNLYWYRQAAGRGLQLLFYSVGIGQISSEVPQNLSASRPQDRQFILSSKKLLLSDSGFYLCAWSEGSPVYEQYFGPGTRLTVT.